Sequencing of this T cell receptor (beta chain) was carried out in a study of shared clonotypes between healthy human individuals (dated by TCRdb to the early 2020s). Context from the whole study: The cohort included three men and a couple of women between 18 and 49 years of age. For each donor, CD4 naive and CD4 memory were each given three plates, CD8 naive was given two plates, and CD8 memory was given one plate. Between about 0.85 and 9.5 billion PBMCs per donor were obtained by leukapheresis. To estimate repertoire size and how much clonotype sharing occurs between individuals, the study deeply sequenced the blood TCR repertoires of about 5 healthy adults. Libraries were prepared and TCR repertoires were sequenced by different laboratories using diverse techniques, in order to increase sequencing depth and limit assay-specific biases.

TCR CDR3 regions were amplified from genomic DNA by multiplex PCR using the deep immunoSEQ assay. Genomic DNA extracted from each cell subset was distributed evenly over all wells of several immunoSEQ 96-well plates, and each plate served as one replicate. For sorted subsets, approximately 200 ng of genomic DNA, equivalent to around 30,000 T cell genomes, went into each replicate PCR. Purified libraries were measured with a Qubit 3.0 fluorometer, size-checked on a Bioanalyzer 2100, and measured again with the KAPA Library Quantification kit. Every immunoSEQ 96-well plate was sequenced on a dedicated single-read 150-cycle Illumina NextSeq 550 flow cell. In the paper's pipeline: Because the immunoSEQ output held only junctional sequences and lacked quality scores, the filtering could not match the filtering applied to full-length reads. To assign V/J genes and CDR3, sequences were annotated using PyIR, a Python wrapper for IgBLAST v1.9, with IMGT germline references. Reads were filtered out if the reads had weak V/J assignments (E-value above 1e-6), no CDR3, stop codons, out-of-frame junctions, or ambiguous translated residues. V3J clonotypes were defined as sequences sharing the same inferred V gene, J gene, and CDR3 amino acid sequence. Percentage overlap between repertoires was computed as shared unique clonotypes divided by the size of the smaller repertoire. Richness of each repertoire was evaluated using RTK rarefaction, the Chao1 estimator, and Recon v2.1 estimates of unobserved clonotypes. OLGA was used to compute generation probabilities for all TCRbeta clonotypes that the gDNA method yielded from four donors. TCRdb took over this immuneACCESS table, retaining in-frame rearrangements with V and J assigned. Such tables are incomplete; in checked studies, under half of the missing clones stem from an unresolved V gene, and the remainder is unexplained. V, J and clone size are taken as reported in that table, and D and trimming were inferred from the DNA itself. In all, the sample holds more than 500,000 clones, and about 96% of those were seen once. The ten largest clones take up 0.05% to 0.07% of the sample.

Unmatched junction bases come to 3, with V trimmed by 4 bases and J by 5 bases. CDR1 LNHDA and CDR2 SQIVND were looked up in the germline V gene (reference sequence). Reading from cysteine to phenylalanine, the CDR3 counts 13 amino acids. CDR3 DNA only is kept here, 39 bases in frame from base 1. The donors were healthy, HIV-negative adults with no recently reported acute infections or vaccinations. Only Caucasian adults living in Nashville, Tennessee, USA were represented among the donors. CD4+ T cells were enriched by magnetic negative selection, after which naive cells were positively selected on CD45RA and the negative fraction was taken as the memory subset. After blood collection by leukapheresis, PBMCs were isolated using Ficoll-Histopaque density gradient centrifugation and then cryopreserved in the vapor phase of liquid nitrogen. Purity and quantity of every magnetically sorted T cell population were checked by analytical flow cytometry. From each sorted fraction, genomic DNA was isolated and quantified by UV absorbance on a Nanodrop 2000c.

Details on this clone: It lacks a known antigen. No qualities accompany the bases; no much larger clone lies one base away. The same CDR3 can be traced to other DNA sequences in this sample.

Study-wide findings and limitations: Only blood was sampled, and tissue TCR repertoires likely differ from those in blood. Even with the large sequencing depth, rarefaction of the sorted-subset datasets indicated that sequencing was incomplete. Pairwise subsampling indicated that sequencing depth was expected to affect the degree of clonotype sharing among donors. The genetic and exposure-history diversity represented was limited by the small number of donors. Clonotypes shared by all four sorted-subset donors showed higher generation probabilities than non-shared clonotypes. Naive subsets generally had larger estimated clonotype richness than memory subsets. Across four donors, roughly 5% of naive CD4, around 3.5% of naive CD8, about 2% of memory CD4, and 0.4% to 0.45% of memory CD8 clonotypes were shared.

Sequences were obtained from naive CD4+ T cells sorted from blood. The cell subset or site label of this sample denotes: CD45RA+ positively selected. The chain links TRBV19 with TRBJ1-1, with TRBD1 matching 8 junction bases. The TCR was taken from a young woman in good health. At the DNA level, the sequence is TGTGCCAGTAGTAGTACAGGGGGAACTGAAGCTTTCTTT. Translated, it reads CASSSTGGTEAFF. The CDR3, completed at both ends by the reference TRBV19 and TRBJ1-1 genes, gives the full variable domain DGGITQSPKYLFRKEGQNVTLSCEQNLNHDAMYWYRQDPGQGLRLIYYSQIVNDFQKGDIAEGYSVSREKKESFPLTVTSAQKNPTAFYLCASSSTGGTEAFFGQGTRLTVV.